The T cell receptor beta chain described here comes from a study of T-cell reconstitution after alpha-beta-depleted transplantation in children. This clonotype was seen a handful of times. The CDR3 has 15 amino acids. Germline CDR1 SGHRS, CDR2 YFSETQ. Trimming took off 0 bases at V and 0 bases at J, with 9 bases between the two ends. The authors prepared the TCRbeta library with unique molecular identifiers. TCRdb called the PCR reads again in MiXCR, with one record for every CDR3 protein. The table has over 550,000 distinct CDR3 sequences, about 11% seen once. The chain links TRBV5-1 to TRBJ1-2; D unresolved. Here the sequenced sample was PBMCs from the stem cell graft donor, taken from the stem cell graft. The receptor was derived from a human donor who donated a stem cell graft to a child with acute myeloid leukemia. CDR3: CASSLVGRPNYGYTF. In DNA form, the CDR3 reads TGCGCCAGCAGCTTGGTTGGCAGGCCTAACTATGGCTACACCTTC.